A single T cell receptor beta chain is shown here with its context. The antigen is undetermined. The germline V gene encodes CDR1 SGHTA and CDR2 FQGNSA. With V trimmed by 3 bases and J by 3 bases, 1 base remained unmatched. CDR3 length equals 14 residues. How the authors handled the data: The detection floor for productive clonotype frequency was 2.59 x 10-5. The table came from immunoSEQ multiplex PCR; TCRdb's copy has only in-frame clones and leaves some out. From that table come the V and J calls and clone size; the DNA was used to work out D and trimming. The sample lists more than 30,000 clones; approximately 88% were seen once. The data stem from a study of STAT5B mutations in CD4+ large granular lymphocyte leukemia. Findings of the study overall: TRBV06-family usage was enriched in top patient clones (8/27) versus controls (2/35).

The chain joins TRBV7-2 to TRBJ2-7; the match to TRBD2 covers 11 bases. Sequenced input: CD4+ T cells from blood buffy coats. The clonotype comes from a human donor in good health. CDR3 DNA sequence: TGTGCCAGCAGCTTCCTAGCGGGGGGCTACGAGCAGTACTTC. Amino acids: CASSFLAGGYEQYF.